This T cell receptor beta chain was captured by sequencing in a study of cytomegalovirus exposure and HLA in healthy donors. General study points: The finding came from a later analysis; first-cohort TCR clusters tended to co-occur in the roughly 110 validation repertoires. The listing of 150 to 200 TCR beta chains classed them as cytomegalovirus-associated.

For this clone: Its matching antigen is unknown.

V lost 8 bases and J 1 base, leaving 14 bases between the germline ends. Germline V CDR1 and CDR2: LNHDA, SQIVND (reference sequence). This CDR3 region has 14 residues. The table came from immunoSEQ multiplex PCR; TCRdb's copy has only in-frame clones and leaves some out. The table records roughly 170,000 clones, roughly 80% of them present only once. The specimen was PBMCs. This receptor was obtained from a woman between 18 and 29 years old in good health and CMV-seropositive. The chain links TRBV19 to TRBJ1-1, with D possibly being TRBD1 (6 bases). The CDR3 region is CASSKSQGNTEAFF. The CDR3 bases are TGTGCCAGTTCCAAATCACAGGGGAACACTGAAGCTTTCTTT.